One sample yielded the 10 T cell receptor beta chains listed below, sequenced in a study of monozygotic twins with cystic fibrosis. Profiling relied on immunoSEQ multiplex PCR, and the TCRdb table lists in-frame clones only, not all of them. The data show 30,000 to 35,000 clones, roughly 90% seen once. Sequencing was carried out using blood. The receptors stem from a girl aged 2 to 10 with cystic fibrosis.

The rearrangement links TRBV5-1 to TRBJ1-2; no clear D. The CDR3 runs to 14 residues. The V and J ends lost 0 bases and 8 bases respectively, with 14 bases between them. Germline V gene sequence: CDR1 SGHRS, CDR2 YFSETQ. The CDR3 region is CASSLAGATQGYTF. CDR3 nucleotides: TGCGCCAGCAGCTTGGCCGGAGCCACGCAAGGCTACACCTTC.

In nucleotides, the CDR3 is TGCGCCAGCAGTGAAACGTCCGACAGTAACTATGGCTACACCTTC. This encodes CASSETSDSNYGYTF. The chain employs TRBV10-1 and TRBJ1-2, with D possibly TRBD1 on 5 matching bases. Germline CDR1 is WNHNN and CDR2 is SYGVQD (reference sequence). The CDR3 is 15 residues long. V lost 3 bases and J 1 base, leaving 12 bases between the germline ends.

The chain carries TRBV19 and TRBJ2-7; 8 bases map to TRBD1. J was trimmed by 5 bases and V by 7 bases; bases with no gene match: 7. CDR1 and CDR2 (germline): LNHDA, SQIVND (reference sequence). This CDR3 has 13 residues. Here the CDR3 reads CASTATGVHEQYF. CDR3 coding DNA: TGTGCCAGTACGGCGACAGGGGTCCACGAGCAGTACTTC.

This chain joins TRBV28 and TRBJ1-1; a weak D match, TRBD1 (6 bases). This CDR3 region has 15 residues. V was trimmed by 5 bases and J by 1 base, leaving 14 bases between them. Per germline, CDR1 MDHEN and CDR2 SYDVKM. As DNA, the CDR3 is TGTGCCAGCAGTCCCCCAGAACAGGGGAACACTGAAGCTTTCTTT. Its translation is CASSPPEQGNTEAFF.

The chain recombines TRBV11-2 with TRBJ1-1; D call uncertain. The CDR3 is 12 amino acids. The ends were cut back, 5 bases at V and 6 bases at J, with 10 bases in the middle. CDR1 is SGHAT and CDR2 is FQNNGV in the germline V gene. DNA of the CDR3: TGTGCCAGCAGCCCCGATCTGGCTGAAGCTTTCTTT. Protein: CASSPDLAEAFF.

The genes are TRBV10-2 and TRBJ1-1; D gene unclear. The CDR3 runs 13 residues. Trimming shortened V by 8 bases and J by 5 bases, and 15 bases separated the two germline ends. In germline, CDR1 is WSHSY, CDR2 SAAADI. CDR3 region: CASRATGQTEAFF. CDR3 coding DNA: TGCGCCAGCCGGGCGACTGGGCAGACTGAAGCTTTCTTT.

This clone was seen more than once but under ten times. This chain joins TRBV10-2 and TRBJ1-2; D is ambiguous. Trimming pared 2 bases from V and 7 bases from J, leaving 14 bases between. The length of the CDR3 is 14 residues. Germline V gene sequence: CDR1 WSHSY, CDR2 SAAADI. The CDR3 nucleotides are TGCGCCAGCAGTGAGATAGGGAATTTAGGTGGCTACACCTTC. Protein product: CASSEIGNLGGYTF.

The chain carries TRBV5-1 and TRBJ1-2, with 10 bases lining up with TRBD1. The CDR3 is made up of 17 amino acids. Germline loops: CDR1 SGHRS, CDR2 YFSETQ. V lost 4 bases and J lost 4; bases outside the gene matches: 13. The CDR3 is CASSPGYWDRGTYGYTF. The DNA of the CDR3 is TGCGCCAGCAGCCCCGGTTATTGGGACAGGGGAACCTATGGCTACACCTTC.

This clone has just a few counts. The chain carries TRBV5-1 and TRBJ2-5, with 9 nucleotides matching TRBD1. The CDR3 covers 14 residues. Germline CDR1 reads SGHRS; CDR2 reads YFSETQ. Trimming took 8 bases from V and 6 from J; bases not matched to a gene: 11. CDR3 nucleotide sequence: TGCGCCAGGGGACAGGGAAAGGATCTGAAGACCCAGTACTTC. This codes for CARGQGKDLKTQYF.

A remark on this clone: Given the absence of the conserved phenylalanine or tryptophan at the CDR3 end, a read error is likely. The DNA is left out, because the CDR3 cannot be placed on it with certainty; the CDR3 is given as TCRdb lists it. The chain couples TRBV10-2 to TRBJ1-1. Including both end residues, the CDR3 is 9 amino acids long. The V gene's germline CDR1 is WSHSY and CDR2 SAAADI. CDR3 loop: CASSESGPG.